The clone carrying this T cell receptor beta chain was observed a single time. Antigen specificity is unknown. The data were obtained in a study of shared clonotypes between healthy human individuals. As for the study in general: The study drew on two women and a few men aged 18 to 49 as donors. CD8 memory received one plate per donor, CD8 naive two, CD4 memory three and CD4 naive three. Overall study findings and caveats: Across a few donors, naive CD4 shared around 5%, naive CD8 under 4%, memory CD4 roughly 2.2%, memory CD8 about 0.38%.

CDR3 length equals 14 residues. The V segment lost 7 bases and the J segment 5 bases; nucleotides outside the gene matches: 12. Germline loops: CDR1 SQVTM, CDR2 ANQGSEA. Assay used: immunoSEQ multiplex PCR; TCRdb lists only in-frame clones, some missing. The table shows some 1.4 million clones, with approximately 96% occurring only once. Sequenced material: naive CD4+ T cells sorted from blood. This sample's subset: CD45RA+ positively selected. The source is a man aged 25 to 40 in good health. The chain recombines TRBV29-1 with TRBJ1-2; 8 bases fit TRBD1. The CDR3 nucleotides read TGCAGCGACCGGTCAGGGGGCGCGGGGTATGGCTACACCTTC. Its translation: CSDRSGGAGYGYTF.